The 13 T cell receptor beta chains below were found in one sample sequenced in a study of T-cell reconstitution after alpha-beta-depleted transplantation in children. Molecular barcoding with unique molecular identifiers was used for the TCRbeta library. TCRdb processed the PCR reads anew with MiXCR; each CDR3 protein has one entry. The sample shows 400,000 to 450,000 distinct CDR3 sequences, 43% of them seen only once. Sequenced material: PBMCs, taken before TCRalphabeta/CD19-depleted stem cell transplant. These receptors were taken from a girl aged 2 to 9 with aplastic anemia, due to receive a stem cell transplant.

The chain links TRBV20-1 to TRBJ2-3; D is possibly TRBD1 or TRBD2 (6 bases each). This CDR3 is built from 12 residues. Germline V gives CDR1 DFQATT, CDR2 SNEGSKA (reference sequence). In DNA form, the CDR3 reads TGCAGCTCGGGGGCTACCACAGATACGCAGTATTTT. Encoded protein: CSSGATTDTQYF.

The V gene is TRBV15, the J gene TRBJ1-5; D gene ambiguous. The V gene lost 0 bases and the J gene lost 10 bases, with 19 bases spanning the gap. Germline V gene lookup returns CDR1 LNHNV and CDR2 YYDKDF (reference sequence). CDR3 size: 16 residues. As DNA, the CDR3 is TGTGCCACCAGCAGAGATTCCAACGCGTTTTTTTTCCCCCAGCATTTT. Translating it yields CATSRDSNAFFFPQHF.

This clonotype was recorded a few times. The J gene is TRBJ2-7, the V gene TRBV6-2 or TRBV6-3, with 8 bases lining up with TRBD2. There are 14 residues in the CDR3. Trimming cost V 2 bases and J 5 bases; bases outside gene matches: 5. CDR1 is MNHEY and CDR2 is SVGEGT in the germline V gene. CDR3 coding DNA: TGTGCCAGCAGTTACCCCGGACTAGCCAACGAGCAGTACTTC. This sequence encodes CASSYPGLANEQYF.

This clonotype appeared many times. The chain is built from TRBV12-3 or TRBV12-4 and TRBJ2-5; 8 bases are a match to TRBD2. The CDR3 extends over 14 amino acids. V was pared by 5 bases and J by 2 bases, with 4 bases of the junction left unmatched. CDR3 DNA: TGTGCCAGCAGTCCTAGCGGGCCACAAGAGACCCAGTACTTC. The encoded protein is CASSPSGPQETQYF.

This clonotype showed up many times. The gene calls are TRBV5-1 and TRBJ2-7, with a tentative D call TRBD1 (6 bases). V dropped 3 bases and J dropped 11 bases, with 15 bases sitting between them. The CDR3 has 12 residues. In germline, CDR1 is SGHRS, CDR2 YFSETQ. The CDR3 region has the DNA TGCGCCAGCAGCTCGACAGGCAACCTGGAGTACTTC. Translation gives CASSSTGNLEYF.

The genes are TRBV9 and TRBJ2-6, with D uncertain. The CDR3 consists of 15 residues. V lost 2 bases to trimming and J lost 1 base, with 7 bases between them. Germline CDR1 and CDR2: SGDLS and YYNGEE. The chain's CDR3 is CASSVSDSGANVLTF. Written as DNA, the CDR3 is TGTGCCAGCAGCGTCTCGGATTCTGGGGCCAACGTCCTGACTTTC.

Points on this clonotype: A junction end diverges from the germline sequence, so it may reflect a read error. The chain is built from TRBV20-1 and TRBJ2-1; TRBD2 agrees at 8 bases. The germline CDR1 and CDR2 sequences are DFQATT and SNEGSKA (reference sequence). This CDR3 is built from 17 residues. The CDR3 spells CCARSSWLGLGYNEQFF. Here the CDR3 DNA reads TGCTGTGCTAGATCCTCGTGGTTGGGACTAGGCTACAATGAGCAGTTCTTC.

This clonotype was seen ten or more times. The chain is built from TRBV4-1 and TRBJ2-7; TRBD2 is a possible D gene (6 bases). The CDR3 length is 15 residues. The V end was cut by 0 bases, the J end by 3 bases, with 12 bases between. Per germline, CDR1 MGHRA and CDR2 YSYEKL. As DNA, the CDR3 is TGCGCCAGCAGCCAAGACGGGGCGGGGATCTACGAGCAGTACTTC. Protein: CASSQDGAGIYEQYF.

This clonotype was recorded many times. The chain has TRBV20-1 and TRBJ2-3; D is perhaps TRBD2 (8 bases). The CDR3 is 18 amino acids. The germline V gene has CDR1 DFQATT and CDR2 SNEGSKA (reference sequence). The V end lost 2 bases, the J end lost 5 bases, and 26 bases lay between the germline ends. CDR3 nucleotides: TGCAGTGCTAGACCCCAGACCCTTAGCGGGACAGATGGAGATACGCAGTATTTT. This codes for CSARPQTLSGTDGDTQYF.

A few counts support this clonotype. The rearrangement joins TRBV15 to TRBJ2-1; 7 nucleotides line up with TRBD2. The CDR3 loop spans 15 amino acids. Germline V gene data show CDR1 as LNHNV and CDR2 as YYDKDF (reference sequence). The trim removed 4 bases at V and 5 bases at J, leaving 8 bases unmatched. DNA of the CDR3: TGTGCCACCAGCAAGCCTAGCGGAATGGACAATGAGCAGTTCTTC. This codes for CATSKPSGMDNEQFF.

The CDR3 region has the DNA TGTGCCAGCAGCTTAACCGACAGGCCCTACGAGCAGTACTTC. Encoded protein: CASSLTDRPYEQYF. The rearrangement uses TRBV7-3 and TRBJ2-7, with D maybe TRBD1 (6 bases). The CDR3 sequence is 14 residues long. V lost 0 bases, J lost 2 bases, and 8 bases lay in between. The germline gives CDR1 SGHTA, CDR2 FQGTGA.

This clonotype was picked up many times. The genes are TRBV10-3 and TRBJ2-3; D gene ambiguous. The CDR3 covers 11 residues. Trimming stripped 2 bases from V and 3 bases from J, with 0 bases between. CDR1 ENHRY and CDR2 SYGVKD come from the germline V gene. The CDR3 here is CAISETDTQYF. The CDR3 nucleotides are TGTGCCATCAGTGAGACAGATACGCAGTATTTT.

J is TRBJ2-7 and V is TRBV20-1, with D possibly matching TRBD2 (6 bases). The CDR3 length is 14 residues. Deletions cut 5 bases from V and 4 bases from J, with 18 bases between. Germline V gene sequence: CDR1 DFQATT, CDR2 SNEGSKA (reference sequence). The CDR3, as DNA: TGCAGTGCTTCCGGAGGGTCGGATAGTTACGAGCAGTACTTC. It is translated as CSASGGSDSYEQYF.